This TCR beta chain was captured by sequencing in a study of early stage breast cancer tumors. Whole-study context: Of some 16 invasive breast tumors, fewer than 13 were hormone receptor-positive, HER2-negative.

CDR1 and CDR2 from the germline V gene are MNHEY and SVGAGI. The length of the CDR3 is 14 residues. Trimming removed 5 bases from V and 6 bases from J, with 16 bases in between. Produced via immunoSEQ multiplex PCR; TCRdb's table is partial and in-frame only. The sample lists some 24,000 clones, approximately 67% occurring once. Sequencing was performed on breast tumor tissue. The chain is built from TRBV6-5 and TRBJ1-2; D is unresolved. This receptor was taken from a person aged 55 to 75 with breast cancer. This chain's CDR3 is CASSHRGRDDGYTF. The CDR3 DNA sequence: TGTGCCAGCAGTCACCGGGGAAGGGATGATGGCTACACCTTC.